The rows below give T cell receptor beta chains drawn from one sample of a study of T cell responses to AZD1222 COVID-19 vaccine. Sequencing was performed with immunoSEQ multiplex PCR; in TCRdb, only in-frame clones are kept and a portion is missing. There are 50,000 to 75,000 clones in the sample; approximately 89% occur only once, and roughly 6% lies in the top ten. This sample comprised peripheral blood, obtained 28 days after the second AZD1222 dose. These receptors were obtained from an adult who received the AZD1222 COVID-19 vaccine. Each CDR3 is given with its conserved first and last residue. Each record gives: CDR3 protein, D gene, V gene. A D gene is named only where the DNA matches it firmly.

CDR3: CASSVGEGEKLFF; D: NA; V: TRBV9
CDR3: CASSLVGGSGYNEQFF; D: TRBD2; V: TRBV11-2
CDR3: CASSPRGQVTVGQFF; D: TRBD1; V: TRBV6-2/TRBV6-3
CDR3: CASSLATGGHGYTF; D: NA; V: TRBV7-2
CDR3: CASSLEGGRFYGYTF; D: NA; V: TRBV5-1
CDR3: CASSGSGQVIGELFF; D: NA; V: TRBV21-1
CDR3: CASSLVGGLPYNEQFF; D: NA; V: TRBV7-9
CDR3: CAWSPGSTEAFF; D: NA; V: TRBV30
CDR3: CASRKPGTGGEQYF; D: NA; V: TRBV21-1
CDR3: CASSSDYTGELFF; D: NA; V: TRBV7-9
CDR3: CASSALVDSYSGANVLTF; D: NA; V: TRBV9
CDR3: CASSLAGGVEQFF; D: TRBD2; V: TRBV5-1
CDR3: CASSLPGSTDTQYF; D: NA; V: TRBV5-5
CDR3: CASSPGQGVEQYF; D: TRBD1; V: TRBV5-4
CDR3: CASSYGGAGPTEAFF; D: NA; V: TRBV6-2/TRBV6-3
CDR3: CASSLEGVGSHEQYF; D: NA; V: TRBV5-8
CDR3: CASSSLSVAGLYNEQFF; D: TRBD2; V: TRBV5-4
CDR3: CAIRSGGGFFTEQFF; D: TRBD2; V: TRBV10-3